This T cell receptor beta chain came from a study of PD-L1 blockade in urothelial cancer. Study summary: Males with urothelial cancer arising in the bladder constituted about 85% of the roughly 29 patients. Study-level findings and limits: Tumor-associated clones in the blood of durable-benefit patients grew more at 3 weeks.

V was cut by 7 bases and J by 5 bases, with 15 bases left in between. The CDR3 totals 14 residues. CDR1 MDHEN and CDR2 SYDVKM come from the germline V gene. Comments on this clone: The antigen is not known.

The method was immunoSEQ multiplex PCR; TCRdb's version includes in-frame clones alone and lacks a portion of them. Of under 120,000 clones listed, about 85% are singletons. Sequences were derived from PBMCs, sampled around atezolizumab (anti-PD-L1) treatment. The chain couples TRBV28 to TRBJ1-3; no definite D call. The source of this sequence is a man aged 45-65 years with urothelial cancer. The CDR3 region is CASTQVQARNTIYF. CDR3 DNA: TGTGCCAGCACTCAGGTGCAGGCAAGAAACACCATATATTTT.